The 27 T cell receptor beta chains below all came from one sample that was sequenced in a study of T cells in Graves' hyperthyroidism and ophthalmopathy. Authors of the study amplified TCR beta CDR3 regions from RNA transcripts. HTBI primers drove first-round RT-PCR of the TCR CDR3. In TCRdb, the multiplex PCR reads were re-called with MiXCR into one record per CDR3 protein. This sample has about 840,000 distinct CDR3 sequences, with roughly 40% found just once. Sequenced input: blood. These receptors were collected from a man aged 18-30 years with Graves' hyperthyroidism.

This clonotype has more than one count but fewer than ten. The junction differs from germline at one of its ends, possibly a read error. The chain recombines TRBV7-7 with TRBJ2-7; possibly TRBD2 for D (6 bases). The V gene's germline CDR1 is SSHAT and CDR2 FNYEAQ (reference sequence). The CDR3 is made up of 13 amino acids. The CDR3 protein is CASSSDREREQYF. The DNA of the CDR3 is TGTGCTAGCAGCTCTGACCGGGAGAGGGAGCAGTACTTC.

This clonotype has at least ten counts. The chain carries TRBV7-2 and TRBJ2-5; a possible D gene is TRBD2 (5 bases). Germline V lookup: CDR1 SGHTA, CDR2 FQGNSA. The germline V and J ends were trimmed by 4 bases and 4 bases, with 13 bases remaining between them. The CDR3 consists of 14 residues. The CDR3: CASSSGYSGETQYF. CDR3 nucleotides: TGTGCCAGCAGCTCGGGGTACTCGGGAGAGACCCAGTACTTC.

The rearrangement joins TRBV10-3 to TRBJ2-7; 7 nucleotides agree with TRBD1. The length of the CDR3 is 13 residues. The germline V gene has CDR1 ENHRY and CDR2 SYGVKD. With V trimmed by 10 bases and J by 3 bases, 9 bases remained unmatched. CDR3 DNA sequence: TGTGCCAGCAAAACGACAGGGAACTACGAGCAGTACTTC. It is translated as CASKTTGNYEQYF.

This clonotype was recorded at least ten times. The V gene is TRBV12-3 or TRBV12-4, the J gene TRBJ1-2, with D unclear. Trimming shortened V by 1 base and J by 4 bases, and 10 bases separated the two germline ends. CDR3 length: 14 residues. The CDR3 spells CASSLELGSYGYTF. CDR3 bases: TGTGCCAGCAGTTTAGAGTTGGGCAGCTATGGCTACACCTTC.

Turning to this clonotype: The junction differs from germline at one of its ends, possibly a read error. The rearrangement joins TRBV5-5 to TRBJ1-5; D is ambiguous. Germline V gene lookup returns CDR1 SGHKS and CDR2 YYEKEE (reference sequence). This CDR3 contains 13 residues. CDR3 DNA: TGCGCCAGCAGCCAAGAACTTCGTCAGCCCCAGCATTTT. Its protein product is CASSQELRQPQHF.

This clonotype was seen repeatedly, ten times or more. The chain employs TRBV29-1 and TRBJ1-1; D is unresolved. V was cut by 8 bases and J by 7 bases, with 20 bases left in between. Per germline, CDR1 SQVTM and CDR2 ANQGSEA. The CDR3 sequence is 13 residues long. CDR3 loop: CSPTLTLQNEAFF. The CDR3 nucleotides read TGCAGCCCCACCCTAACCCTACAGAATGAAGCTTTCTTT.

This clonotype occurred a few times. The genes are TRBV20-1 and TRBJ1-4; 7 bases match TRBD1. CDR3 length: 14 amino acids. With 6 bases clipped from V and 6 bases from J, the junction kept 10 bases outside the gene matches. CDR1 is DFQATT, CDR2 SNEGSKA, per germline (reference sequence). DNA of the CDR3: TGCAGTGCAGAGTCCCGGGACAGCTATGAAAAACTGTTTTTT. Translating it yields CSAESRDSYEKLFF.

This clonotype was seen a few times. The rearrangement joins TRBV7-8 to TRBJ2-5; D gene ambiguous. The CDR3 consists of 13 residues. V was cut by 8 bases and J by 1 base, with 11 bases left in between. Per germline, CDR1 SGHVS and CDR2 FQNEAQ. Here the CDR3 reads CASLPATQETQYF. The CDR3, as DNA: TGTGCCAGCCTCCCAGCGACCCAAGAGACCCAGTACTTC.

In its sample, this clonotype was seen a few times. The chain couples TRBV7-2 to TRBJ2-5; either TRBD1 or TRBD2 may supply D (5 bases each). This CDR3 has 15 amino acids. In germline, CDR1 is SGHTA, CDR2 FQGNSA. Trimming removed 3 bases from V and 5 bases from J, with 16 bases in between. DNA of the CDR3: TGTGCCAGCAGCTTCCCGGACTTGGCAGGGGAGACCCAGTACTTC. It codes for CASSFPDLAGETQYF.

Note on this clonotype: A read error is possible here, since a much larger clone lies one base away. The V gene is TRBV2, the J gene TRBJ1-1; D is unclear. Between the trimmed V and J ends, which lost 10 bases and 1 base, there was a span of 19 bases. Germline CDR1 and CDR2: SNHLY and FYNNEI. This CDR3 comprises 15 residues. The CDR3 reads CATKEEGLANTEAFF. The CDR3 nucleotides are TGTGCCACCAAAGAGGAAGGATTGGCGAACACTGAAGCTTTCTTT.

The chain recombines TRBV2 with TRBJ1-5; the D is unclear. V lost 10 bases and J lost 3, with 10 bases in between. The CDR3 totals 12 residues. Germline CDR1 SNHLY, CDR2 FYNNEI. The CDR3 bases are TGTGCCATCAGGCCTAACAATCAGCCCCAGCATTTT. Its translation: CAIRPNNQPQHF.

The chain recombines TRBV7-2 with TRBJ2-7; weak D call: TRBD2 (5 bases). Trimming stripped 2 bases from V and 1 base from J, with 9 bases between. The germline V gene has CDR1 SGHTA and CDR2 FQGNSA. The CDR3 is 14 residues long. CDR3 protein: CASSLSRVSYEQYF. The DNA of the CDR3 is TGTGCCAGCAGCTTATCGAGGGTTTCCTACGAGCAGTACTTC.

The chain links TRBV7-2 to TRBJ2-5; 9 bases map to TRBD2. The tail of the sequence fits TRBJ2-7 better, so the J call may be wrong. Germline V gene lookup returns CDR1 SGHTA and CDR2 FQGNSA. This CDR3 spans 16 amino acids. For the CDR3, the DNA is TGTGCCAGCAGCTTAGTGTTCCTTAGCGGGAGATACGAGCAGTACTTC. Residues: CASSLVFLSGRYEQYF.

This chain links TRBV29-1 with TRBJ2-1, with D tentatively TRBD2 (6 bases). The CDR3 contains 15 residues. Germline V gene sequence: CDR1 SQVTM, CDR2 ANQGSEA. Trimming took 1 base from V and 0 from J, leaving 10 bases between them. CDR3 in DNA: TGCAGCGTTGAAGTTTCCGGGGGCTCCTACAATGAGCAGTTCTTC. Encoded protein: CSVEVSGGSYNEQFF.

This clonotype is a singleton in its sample. The V and J genes are TRBV7-9 and TRBJ1-4; no definite D call. V lost 3 bases and J 10 bases, leaving 12 bases between the germline ends. The CDR3 has 13 residues. Germline V CDR1 and CDR2: SEHNR, FQNEAQ (reference sequence). CDR3 in DNA: TGTGCCAGCAGCTTGGGCGACATTGGAAAACTGTTTTTT. Protein sequence: CASSLGDIGKLFF.

This clonotype was seen only once. The chain links TRBV11-2 to TRBJ2-7; D gene unclear. The CDR3 is made up of 16 amino acids. CDR1 and CDR2 from the germline V gene are SGHAT and FQNNGV. Between the trimmed V and J ends, which lost 5 bases and 1 base, there was a span of 18 bases. The CDR3 is CASSQGGSNPSYEQYF. The CDR3 DNA reads as TGTGCCAGCAGCCAAGGTGGGTCTAACCCGTCCTACGAGCAGTACTTC.

Only a few counts were recorded for this clonotype. The gene calls are TRBV9 and TRBJ1-6, with D perhaps matching TRBD1 (5 bases). V shed 5 bases and J shed 8 bases, with 14 bases lying between them. The CDR3 covers 14 residues. CDR1 is SGDLS, CDR2 YYNGEE, per germline. The CDR3 sequence: CASRMGLGYSPLHF. In DNA form, the CDR3 reads TGTGCCAGCAGGATGGGGCTGGGGTATTCACCCCTCCACTTT.

Remarks on this clonotype: A clone one base away is much larger, so this may be a read error. The rearrangement links TRBV25-1 to TRBJ1-2; D may be TRBD1 (6 bases). Per the germline V gene, CDR1 is MGHDK and CDR2 is SYGVNS. The V end lost 8 bases, the J end lost 4 bases, and 14 bases lay between the germline ends. CDR3 size: 13 residues. The CDR3 DNA reads as TGTGCCAGCGGCTGGACAGATTCCTATGGCTACACCTTC. Its translation: CASGWTDSYGYTF.

This chain uses TRBV24-1 with TRBJ2-2, with D perhaps matching TRBD1 (6 bases). Germline V gene sequence: CDR1 KGHDR, CDR2 SFDVKD. CDR3 length: 13 amino acids. The V and J ends lost 12 bases and 1 base respectively, with 11 bases between them. The CDR3 is CAHPGENTGELFF. DNA of the CDR3: TGTGCCCACCCAGGGGAGAACACCGGGGAGCTGTTTTTT.

This clonotype was recorded a few times. The J gene is TRBJ2-3, the V gene TRBV2, with D unclear. Germline V lookup: CDR1 SNHLY, CDR2 FYNNEI. Between the trimmed V and J ends, which lost 1 base and 0 bases, there was a span of 5 bases. The CDR3 is 14 residues long. Written as DNA, the CDR3 is TGTGCCAGCAGTGAAGGCATTAGCACAGATACGCAGTATTTT. It is translated as CASSEGISTDTQYF.

The chain joins TRBV7-9 to TRBJ2-5, with TRBD2 matching 8 bases. This CDR3 comprises 16 residues. Germline values: CDR1 SEHNR, CDR2 FQNEAQ (reference sequence). V gave up 6 bases and J gave up 3 bases; unmatched junction bases: 12. The CDR3 DNA reads TGTGCCAGCAGTAGCGGGGACACTCTCTCCAAAGAGACCCAGTACTTC. Amino acid sequence: CASSSGDTLSKETQYF.

This clonotype occurred a few times. The CDR3 DNA reads TGCGCCAGCAGCCAAGCAGGGGTCGGCACTGAAGCTTTCTTT. Protein: CASSQAGVGTEAFF. The chain carries TRBV4-1 and TRBJ1-1, with TRBD1 as a possible D gene (6 bases). The CDR3 totals 14 residues. Germline lookup yields CDR1 MGHRA and CDR2 YSYEKL. With 1 base removed from V and 4 bases from J, the gap between germline ends came to 10 bases.

This chain connects TRBV7-9 to TRBJ1-1; a weak D match, TRBD1 (5 bases). Germline V gene lookup returns CDR1 SEHNR and CDR2 FQNEAQ (reference sequence). The length of the CDR3 is 13 residues. V was trimmed by 5 bases and J by 7 bases, leaving 14 bases between them. CDR3 coding DNA: TGTGCCAGCAGCCCCGGGGCTACCTATGAAGCTTTCTTT. Amino acid sequence: CASSPGATYEAFF. The full variable domain, rest sourced from reference TRBV7-9 and TRBJ1-1, is DTGVSQNPRHKITKRGQNVTFRCDPISEHNRLYWYRQTLGQGPEFLTYFQNEAQLEKSRLLSDRFSAERPKGSFSTLEIQRTEQGDSAMYLCASSPGATYEAFFGQGTRLTVV.

As regards this clonotype: This may be a read error, as it is one base from a much larger clone. This chain joins TRBV24-1 and TRBJ2-5; D unresolved. This CDR3 has 9 amino acids. The germline V gene encodes CDR1 KGHDR and CDR2 SFDVKD. Trimming removed 6 bases from V and 13 bases from J, with 8 bases in between. The CDR3 protein is CATSLRRYF. CDR3 nucleotide sequence: TGTGCCACCAGTCTTCGGAGGTACTTC.

The chain links TRBV12-3 or TRBV12-4 to TRBJ2-2; 8 nucleotides line up with TRBD1. Germline trimming cut 6 bases from V and 5 bases from J; bases unmatched to any gene: 11. The CDR3 spans 16 residues. This CDR3 is CASRGGTGAGTGELFF. CDR3 nucleotide sequence: TGTGCCAGCAGAGGTGGGACAGGAGCCGGGACCGGGGAGCTGTTTTTT.

This chain links TRBV7-2 with TRBJ1-3; a possible D gene is TRBD1 (6 bases). Trimming stripped 3 bases from V and 7 bases from J, with 16 bases between. CDR1 and CDR2 from the germline V gene are SGHTA and FQGNSA. CDR3 length: 15 residues. The CDR3 DNA is TGTGCCAGCAGCTTCGCGGGGGGCTTGCAGAACACCATATATTTT. Its protein is CASSFAGGLQNTIYF.

The chain couples TRBV2 to TRBJ2-7, with a weak D call TRBD2 (6 bases). The CDR3 spans 13 residues. Germline CDR1 reads SNHLY; CDR2 reads FYNNEI. Trimming removed 5 bases at V and 5 bases at J, with 13 bases between. The CDR3 sequence is CASSRGWGDEQYF. The DNA for the CDR3 is TGTGCCAGCAGTCGAGGGTGGGGGGACGAGCAGTACTTC.